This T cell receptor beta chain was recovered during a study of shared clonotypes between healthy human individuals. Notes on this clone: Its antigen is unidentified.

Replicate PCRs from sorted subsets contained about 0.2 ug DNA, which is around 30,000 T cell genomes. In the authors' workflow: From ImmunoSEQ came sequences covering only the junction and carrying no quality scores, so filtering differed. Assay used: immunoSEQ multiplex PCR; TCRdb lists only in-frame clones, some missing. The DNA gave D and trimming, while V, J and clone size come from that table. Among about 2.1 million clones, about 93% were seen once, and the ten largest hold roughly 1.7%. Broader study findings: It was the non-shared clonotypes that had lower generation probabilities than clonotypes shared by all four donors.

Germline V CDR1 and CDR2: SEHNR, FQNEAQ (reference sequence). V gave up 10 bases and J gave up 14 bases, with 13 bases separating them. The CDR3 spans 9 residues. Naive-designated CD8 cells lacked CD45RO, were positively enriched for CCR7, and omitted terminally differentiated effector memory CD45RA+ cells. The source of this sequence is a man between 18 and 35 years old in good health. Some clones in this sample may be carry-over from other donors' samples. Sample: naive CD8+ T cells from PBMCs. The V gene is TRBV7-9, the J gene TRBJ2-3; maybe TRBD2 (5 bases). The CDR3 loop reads CATGIRWYF. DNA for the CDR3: TGTGCCACCGGGATCCGTTGGTATTTT.